A selection of T cell receptor beta chains follows, all from one sample in a study of neoadjuvant nivolumab and ipilimumab in lung cancer. Profiling relied on immunoSEQ multiplex PCR, and the TCRdb table lists in-frame clones only, not all of them. The repertoire holds roughly 30,000 clones, with approximately 80% as singletons. This sample comprised peripheral blood, obtained before neoadjuvant nivolumab, alone or with ipilimumab. The receptors stem from an adult with non-small cell lung cancer. Each CDR3 is given with its conserved first and last residue. D genes are given only for firm matches. Size is omitted from some rows. Given values are once, few, many or a class for expanded clones.

-	TRBV10-3	TRBJ1-3	-	CAMGGTGNTIYF	TGTGCCATGGGGGGTACTGGAAACACCATATATTTT
-	TRBV7-9	TRBJ2-3	TRBD2	CASSFGGGSADTQYF	TGTGCCAGCAGCTTCGGGGGGGGCTCAGCGGATACGCAGTATTTT
-	TRBV11-2	TRBJ2-7	-	CASSLDGRVQYF	TGTGCCAGCAGCTTAGATGGTAGGGTACAGTACTTC
-	TRBV7-6	TRBJ1-5	-	CASSSSGNQPQHF	TGTGCCAGCAGCTCCTCGGGGAATCAGCCCCAGCATTTT
-	TRBV14	TRBJ1-1	-	CASSQDRAKSLTEAFF	TGTGCCAGCAGCCAAGATAGGGCAAAATCCCTGACTGAAGCTTTCTTT
-	TRBV11-1	TRBJ2-7	TRBD1	CASSLAGQYEQYF	TGTGCCAGCAGCTTAGCGGGACAGTACGAGCAGTACTTC
-	TRBV19	TRBJ2-6	-	CASSIAGRANVLTF	TGTGCCAGTAGTATCGCAGGGAGGGCCAACGTCCTGACTTTC
-	TRBV6-6	TRBJ2-3	-	CASSRDTSSTDTQYF	TGTGCCAGCAGTAGGGACACCTCTAGCACAGATACGCAGTATTTT
-	TRBV6-4	TRBJ1-2	-	CASSDSIRAVRRIHYGYTF	TGTGCCAGCAGTGACTCGATTCGGGCAGTTAGGCGAATCCACTATGGCTACACCTTC
-	TRBV27	TRBJ1-2	TRBD1	CASSLAQGAQGYTF	TGTGCCAGCAGTTTAGCTCAGGGGGCGCAGGGCTACACCTTC
few	TRBV28	TRBJ1-5	-	CASSLAPEQPQHF	TGTGCCAGCAGTTTAGCCCCGGAGCAGCCCCAGCATTTT
few	TRBV10-1	TRBJ2-5	-	CASSFGETQYF	TGCGCCAGCAGCTTCGGGGAGACCCAGTACTTC
-	TRBV11-2	TRBJ1-5	-	CASSLEHLQPQHF	TGTGCCAGCAGCTTAGAGCATCTTCAGCCCCAGCATTTT
-	TRBV7-9	TRBJ2-1	TRBD1	CASSGGYRGQTYNEQFF	TGTGCCAGCAGCGGGGGGTACAGGGGGCAGACCTACAATGAGCAGTTCTTC
few	TRBV10-1	TRBJ2-2	-	CASSESGTRTGELFF	TGCGCCAGCAGTGAGTCTGGGACCCGCACCGGGGAGCTGTTTTTT
-	TRBV5-1	TRBJ2-3	TRBD1	CASSLGQGAPGDTQYF	TGCGCCAGCAGCTTGGGACAGGGGGCCCCGGGGGATACGCAGTATTTT
-	TRBV19	TRBJ2-1	-	CASSKARGPREGEQFF	TGTGCCAGTAGTAAGGCGAGAGGGCCCCGTGAGGGTGAGCAGTTCTTC
-	TRBV5-4	TRBJ2-2	TRBD1	CASSPRQGASYLELFF	TGTGCCAGCAGCCCTCGACAGGGGGCATCCTACTTGGAGCTGTTTTTT
once	TRBV10-2	TRBJ2-3	TRBD2	CASRPWASGGSDTQYF	TGCGCCAGCAGGCCCTGGGCTAGCGGGGGTTCAGATACGCAGTATTTT
-	TRBV6-5	TRBJ2-1	-	CASSYSQGEQFF	TGTGCCAGCAGTTACTCCCAGGGTGAGCAGTTCTTC
-	TRBV11-2	TRBJ1-4	-	CASSLDRASEKLFF	TGTGCCAGCAGCTTAGATCGCGCTAGTGAAAAACTGTTTTTT
-	TRBV2	TRBJ2-5	-	CASSRRRQETQYF	TGTGCCAGCAGCAGGAGGCGACAAGAGACCCAGTACTTC
-	TRBV20-1	TRBJ2-7	TRBD1	CSADRGEQYF	TGCAGTGCGGACAGGGGCGAGCAGTACTTC
-	TRBV28	TRBJ2-7	TRBD1	CASSLTPGTGRYEQYF	TGTGCCAGCAGTTTAACCCCAGGGACAGGGAGGTACGAGCAGTACTTC
-	TRBV5-1	TRBJ2-3	TRBD2	CASSPTGGHTDTQYF	TGCGCCAGCAGCCCGACGGGGGGGCACACAGATACGCAGTATTTT
-	TRBV5-4	TRBJ2-3	TRBD2	CASSLGLADTDTQYF	TGTGCCAGCAGCTTGGGACTAGCGGACACAGATACGCAGTATTTT
-	TRBV5-4	TRBJ2-3	-	CASSFAGTGTDTQYF	TGTGCCAGCAGCTTCGCGGGGACGGGCACAGATACGCAGTATTTT